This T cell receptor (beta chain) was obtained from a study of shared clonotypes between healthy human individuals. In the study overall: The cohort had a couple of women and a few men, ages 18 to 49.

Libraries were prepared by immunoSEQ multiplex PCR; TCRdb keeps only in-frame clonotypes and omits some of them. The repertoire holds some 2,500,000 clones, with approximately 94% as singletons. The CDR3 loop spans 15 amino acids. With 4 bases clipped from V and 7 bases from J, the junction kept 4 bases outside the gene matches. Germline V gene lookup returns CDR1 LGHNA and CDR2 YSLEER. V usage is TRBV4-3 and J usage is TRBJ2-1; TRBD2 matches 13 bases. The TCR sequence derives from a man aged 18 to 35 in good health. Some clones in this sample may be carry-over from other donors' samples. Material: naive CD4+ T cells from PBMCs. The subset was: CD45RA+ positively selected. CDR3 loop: CASSPGTSGKNEQFF. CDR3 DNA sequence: TGCGCCAGCAGCCCGGGGACTAGCGGGAAGAATGAGCAGTTCTTC.